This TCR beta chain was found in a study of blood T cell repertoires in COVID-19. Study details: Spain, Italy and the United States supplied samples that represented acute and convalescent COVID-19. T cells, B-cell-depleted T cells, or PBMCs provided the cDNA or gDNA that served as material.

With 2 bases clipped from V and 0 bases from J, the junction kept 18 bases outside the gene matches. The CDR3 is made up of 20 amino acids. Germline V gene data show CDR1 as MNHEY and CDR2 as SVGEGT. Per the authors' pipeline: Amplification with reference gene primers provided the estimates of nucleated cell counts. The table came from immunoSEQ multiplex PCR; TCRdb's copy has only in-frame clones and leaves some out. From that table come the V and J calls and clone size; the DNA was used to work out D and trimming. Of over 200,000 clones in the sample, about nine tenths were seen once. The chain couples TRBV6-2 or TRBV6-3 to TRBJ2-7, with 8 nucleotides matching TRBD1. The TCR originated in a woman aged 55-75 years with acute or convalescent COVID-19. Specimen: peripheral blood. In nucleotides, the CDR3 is TGTGCCAGCAGTTACGGGAACTCGCGGGACAGGCTAACCCTCTCCTACGAGCAGTACTTC. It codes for CASSYGNSRDRLTLSYEQYF.